These T cell receptor beta chains were read from a single sample in a study of shared clonotypes between healthy human individuals. The data were produced by immunoSEQ multiplex PCR, yet TCRdb's version contains in-frame clones alone and is incomplete. The sample shows 450,000 to 500,000 clones, 81% of them seen only once. The sequenced sample was PBMCs. The receptors were sampled from a middle-aged woman in good health. Some clones in this sample may be carry-over from other donors' samples. The CDR3 runs from the conserved cysteine through the conserved F or W. Clone size is not always given. Where it is, it says once, few, many or a class for expanded clones.

v_gene	abundance	j_gene	CDR3aa
TRBV9	many	TRBJ1-2	CASSGPGQARYTF
TRBV7-9	once	TRBJ2-7	CASSLVEGHTENSYEQYF
TRBV5-1	.	TRBJ2-2	CASSLPGANTGELFF
TRBV7-3	many	TRBJ2-1	CASSSQGDYNEQFF
TRBV19	.	TRBJ2-7	CASSMGLAGARYEQYF
TRBV29-1	.	TRBJ2-1	CSVWFGAAGDEQFF
TRBV19	.	TRBJ2-5	CASSSGTGVWETQYF
TRBV30	.	TRBJ2-5	CAWSVGLGTYQETQYF
TRBV10-3	.	TRBJ1-2	CAISDVGNSYGYTF
TRBV28	.	TRBJ2-7	CASSLGGPTYEQYF
TRBV27	.	TRBJ1-1	CASSQNYRGYTEAFF
TRBV19	.	TRBJ1-5	CASSISGALPQHF